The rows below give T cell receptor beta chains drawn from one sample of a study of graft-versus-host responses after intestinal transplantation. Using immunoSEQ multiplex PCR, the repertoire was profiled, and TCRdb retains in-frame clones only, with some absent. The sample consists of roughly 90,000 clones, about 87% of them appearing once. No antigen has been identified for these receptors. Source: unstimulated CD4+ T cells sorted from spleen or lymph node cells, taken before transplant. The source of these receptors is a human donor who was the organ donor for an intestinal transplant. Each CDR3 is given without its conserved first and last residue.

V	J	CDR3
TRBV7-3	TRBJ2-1	ASSRDIASEQF
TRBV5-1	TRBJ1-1	ASSPGQGSTEAF
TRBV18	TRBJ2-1	ASSPTGVDNEQF
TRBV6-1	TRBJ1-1	ASSEVLHTEAF
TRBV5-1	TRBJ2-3	ASSFWRSGSTDTQY
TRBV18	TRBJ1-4	ASSPGTGDEKLF
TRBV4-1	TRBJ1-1	ASSQDGGGVAEAF
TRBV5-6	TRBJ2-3	ASSPAGGTTVDTQY
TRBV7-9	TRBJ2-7	ASSIQGARYEQY
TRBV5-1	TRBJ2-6	ASSPRQTSGANVLT
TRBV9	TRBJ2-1	ASSPTTSGERVRSSNEQF
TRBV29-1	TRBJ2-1	SVEGASGGYSYNEQF
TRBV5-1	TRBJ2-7	ASSLGGTAGTEQY
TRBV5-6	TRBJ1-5	ASSFLANNQPQH
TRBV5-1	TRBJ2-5	ASSLVGLAGGGETQY
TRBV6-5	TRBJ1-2	ASSYRGIYGYT
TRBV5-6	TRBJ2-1	ASSLVSGPRGSYNEQF
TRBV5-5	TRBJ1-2	ASTQSPRAGGPRIYGYT
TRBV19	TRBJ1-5	ASRPQPGQPQH
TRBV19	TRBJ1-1	ASSWGQGDTEAF
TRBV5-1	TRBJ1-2	ARPTLRFGRAYGYT
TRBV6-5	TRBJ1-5	ASSYSWTGKQPQH
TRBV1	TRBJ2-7	TSSQGASGERYSYEQY
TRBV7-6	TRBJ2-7	ASSFTDSYEQY
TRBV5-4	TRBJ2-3	ASSLFRGTSDTQY
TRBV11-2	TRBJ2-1	ASSLIPLPSRNEQF
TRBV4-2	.	ASSQDPVPYEQY
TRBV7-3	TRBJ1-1	ASSQSGFANTEAF
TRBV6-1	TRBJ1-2	ASINNPFNYGYT
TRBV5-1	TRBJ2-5	ASSSTGAGETQY
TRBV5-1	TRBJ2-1	ASRIEGTRINEQF
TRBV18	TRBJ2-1	ASSPEFGQF
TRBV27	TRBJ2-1	ASSSPLTSGDIRTEQF
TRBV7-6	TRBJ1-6	ASSTDGGNSPLH
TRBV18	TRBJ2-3	ASSPLAPDTQY